The clone carrying this TCR beta chain was recorded at least ten times. Its antigen remains unknown. Library preparation for TCR beta used quantitative 5'-RACE with molecular barcodes. TCRdb passed the 5' RACE reads through MiXCR, listing each CDR3 protein once. The profile covers approximately 520,000 distinct CDR3 sequences, with about 5.2% appearing a single time and approximately 3.5% taken by the ten largest. This sample was included in a study of CD8 T cells in ankylosing spondylitis. Findings of the study overall: Disease-linked clones bore a CD8+ phenotype and were relatively rare in peripheral blood. The study looked at matched synovial fluid samples from ankylosing spondylitis patients. Disease-linked clones were reported to be significantly enriched there. Earlier studies detected some motif variants in reactive arthritis synovial fluid and blood. It appeared that ankylosing spondylitis blood was characterized by a TCR beta motif of roughly 8 highly homologous variants.

Germline V lookup: CDR1 SGHRS, CDR2 YFSETQ. The CDR3 runs 17 residues. Trimming took off 3 bases at V and 3 bases at J, with 21 bases between the two ends. The receptor's source is a male donor with ankylosing spondylitis. The specimen sequenced was blood, either unsorted or a sorted T cell fraction (not recorded which). The chain links TRBV5-1 to TRBJ2-5; TRBD2 might be the D (5 bases). In nucleotides, the CDR3 is TGCGCCAGCAGCTCCTCCTGGGAGACCGTAAGCAAAGAGACCCAGTACTTC. This sequence encodes CASSSSWETVSKETQYF.